Listed below are T cell receptor beta chains from one sample, sequenced in a study of cytotoxic CD8 clonotypes in ibrutinib-treated CLL. Produced via immunoSEQ multiplex PCR; TCRdb's table is partial and in-frame only. Here the sample spans some 150,000 clones, roughly 80% being singletons. Sequenced here: PBMCs, sampled after 12 months of ibrutinib treatment. These receptors came from a human donor with chronic lymphocytic leukemia. The CDR3 runs from the conserved cysteine through the conserved F or W. The order of the fields is clone size, D gene, V gene, J gene, CDR3 protein, CDR3 DNA. D genes are given only for firm matches. Clone sizes are given selectively: once, few, many, or a class where the clone is expanded.

size: -; D: TRBD2; V: TRBV7-2; J: TRBJ2-5; CDR3: CASSLVAGAHQETQYF; DNA: TGTGCCAGCAGCTTAGTAGCGGGGGCACACCAAGAGACCCAGTACTTC
size: -; D: -; V: TRBV5-1; J: TRBJ2-1; CDR3: CASSLAVGNEQFF; DNA: TGCGCCAGCAGCTTGGCGGTCGGGAATGAGCAGTTCTTC
size: -; D: TRBD1; V: TRBV28; J: TRBJ1-4; CDR3: CASSRQGRSEKLFF; DNA: TGTGCCAGCAGCCGACAGGGACGTAGTGAAAAACTGTTTTTT
size: -; D: TRBD1; V: TRBV19; J: TRBJ1-5; CDR3: CASTGTGGTQPQHF; DNA: TGTGCCAGTACCGGGACAGGGGGTACTCAGCCCCAGCATTTT
size: many; D: TRBD2; V: TRBV27; J: TRBJ2-5; CDR3: CASGRLAAVATQYF; DNA: TGTGCCAGCGGCAGACTAGCGGCAGTGGCGACCCAGTACTTC
size: -; D: TRBD2; V: TRBV6-4; J: TRBJ2-1; CDR3: CASRELAGSYNEQFF; DNA: TGTGCCAGCAGGGAACTAGCGGGGTCCTACAATGAGCAGTTCTTC
size: -; D: TRBD2; V: TRBV7-2; J: TRBJ2-5; CDR3: CASSLARPLTSGNRETQYF; DNA: TGTGCCAGCAGCTTAGCCAGGCCTCTTACTAGCGGGAATAGGGAGACCCAGTACTTC
size: once; D: -; V: TRBV6-1; J: TRBJ2-1; CDR3: CASSEGGGRDEQFF; DNA: TGTGCCAGCAGTGAAGGAGGGGGGAGGGATGAGCAGTTCTTC
size: -; D: TRBD1; V: TRBV4-2; J: TRBJ2-1; CDR3: CASTLGQGSVEQFF; DNA: TGTGCCAGCACCCTGGGACAGGGTTCGGTTGAGCAGTTCTTC
size: once; D: TRBD1; V: TRBV30; J: TRBJ2-1; CDR3: CAWGMEGGIHPFF; DNA: TGTGCCTGGGGTATGGAAGGGGGCATCCACCCGTTCTTC
size: -; D: -; V: TRBV10-2; J: TRBJ1-1; CDR3: CASSGYRLNTEAFF; DNA: TGCGCCAGCAGTGGATACAGATTGAACACTGAAGCTTTCTTT
size: -; D: -; V: TRBV4-3; J: TRBJ1-4; CDR3: CASQKATNEKLFF; DNA: TGCGCCAGCCAAAAAGCAACTAATGAAAAACTGTTTTTT
size: few; D: TRBD1; V: TRBV28; J: TRBJ2-7; CDR3: CASSGNPGQGADEQYF; DNA: TGTGCCAGCAGTGGAAATCCGGGACAGGGAGCTGACGAGCAGTACTTC
size: -; D: -; V: TRBV5-1; J: TRBJ2-1; CDR3: CASSFPVEGEQFF; DNA: TGCGCCAGCAGCTTCCCAGTAGAGGGTGAGCAGTTCTTC
size: -; D: -; V: TRBV11-3; J: TRBJ2-7; CDR3: CASSLGGWYEQYF; DNA: TGTGCCAGCAGCTTGGGGGGATGGTACGAGCAGTACTTC
size: -; D: TRBD1; V: TRBV9; J: TRBJ1-5; CDR3: CASSVGGTDSNQPQHF; DNA: TGTGCCAGCAGCGTAGGCGGGACAGATAGCAATCAGCCCCAGCATTTT
size: few; D: TRBD2; V: TRBV9; J: TRBJ2-5; CDR3: CASSVGPAGGQETQYF; DNA: TGTGCCAGCAGCGTAGGGCCAGCGGGGGGACAAGAGACCCAGTACTTC
size: -; D: -; V: TRBV19; J: TRBJ2-4; CDR3: CASSRFDIQYF; DNA: TGTGCCAGTAGTAGGTTTGACATTCAGTACTTC
size: -; D: TRBD1; V: TRBV5-8; J: TRBJ2-3; CDR3: CASSSRRSTGVPTDTQYF; DNA: TGTGCCAGCAGCTCCCGGAGGTCGACAGGGGTTCCCACAGATACGCAGTATTTT
size: -; D: TRBD1; V: TRBV6-5; J: TRBJ1-2; CDR3: CASSLTTGGGYGYTF; DNA: TGTGCCAGCAGTCTGACGACAGGGGGCGGCTATGGCTACACCTTC
size: -; D: TRBD1; V: TRBV7-9; J: TRBJ2-7; CDR3: CASSPFAYRGYEQYF; DNA: TGTGCCAGCAGCCCCTTCGCGTACAGGGGGTACGAGCAGTACTTC
size: -; D: -; V: TRBV11-2; J: TRBJ2-3; CDR3: CASSLWADTDTQYF; DNA: TGTGCCAGCAGCTTATGGGCCGACACAGATACGCAGTATTTT
size: -; D: -; V: TRBV28; J: TRBJ1-1; CDR3: CASSFLRDQAFF; DNA: TGTGCCAGCAGTTTCTTAAGGGACCAAGCTTTCTTT
size: -; D: TRBD1; V: TRBV18; J: TRBJ1-2; CDR3: CASSSTGTGVNGYTF; DNA: TGTGCCAGCTCATCGACCGGGACAGGGGTGAATGGCTACACCTTC
size: -; D: -; V: TRBV30; J: TRBJ1-4; CDR3: CAWSITFNEKLFF; DNA: TGTGCCTGGAGTATCACGTTTAATGAAAAACTGTTTTTT
size: once; D: TRBD2; V: TRBV28; J: TRBJ2-1; CDR3: CASSRRPGLAGGPFF; DNA: TGTGCCAGCAGCCGAAGGCCGGGACTAGCGGGGGGGCCGTTCTTC
size: -; D: -; V: TRBV12-5; J: TRBJ2-3; CDR3: CASGFGDTQYF; DNA: TGTGCTAGTGGTTTCGGGGATACGCAGTATTTT
size: -; D: TRBD1; V: TRBV4-2; J: TRBJ2-7; CDR3: CASRPGQGSEQYF; DNA: TGTGCCAGCAGACCGGGACAGGGTTCCGAGCAGTACTTC
size: many; D: -; V: TRBV5-5; J: TRBJ2-2; CDR3: CASSLVGSTGELFF; DNA: TGTGCCAGCAGCTTAGTTGGGAGCACCGGGGAGCTGTTTTTT
size: -; D: TRBD1; V: TRBV6-4; J: TRBJ2-3; CDR3: CASCEQGASTDTQYF; DNA: TGTGCCAGCTGCGAACAGGGGGCGAGTACAGATACGCAGTATTTT
size: -; D: -; V: TRBV6-5; J: TRBJ1-4; CDR3: CASRRDRTLNEKLFF; DNA: TGTGCCAGCAGGAGGGATAGAACGCTCAATGAAAAACTGTTTTTT
size: once; D: -; V: TRBV6-5; J: TRBJ1-2; CDR3: CASSSFTSLSGGYTF; DNA: TGTGCCAGCAGTTCGTTCACCTCCTTATCTGGCGGCTACACCTTC
size: -; D: -; V: TRBV7-9; J: TRBJ1-4; CDR3: CASSYVSDRNNEKLFF; DNA: TGTGCCAGCAGTTACGTTTCAGACAGGAATAATGAAAAACTGTTTTTT
size: once; D: -; V: TRBV18; J: TRBJ2-2; CDR3: CASSPRGTGGPTGELFF; DNA: TGTGCCAGCTCACCGAGGGGCACCGGGGGACCCACCGGGGAGCTGTTTTTT
size: -; D: TRBD1; V: TRBV7-9; J: TRBJ2-5; CDR3: CASSPQGAGETQYF; DNA: TGTGCCAGCAGCCCCCAGGGGGCGGGGGAGACCCAGTACTTC
size: -; D: -; V: TRBV6-5; J: TRBJ1-4; CDR3: CASSEQAGEKLFF; DNA: TGTGCCAGCAGTGAACAGGCGGGTGAAAAACTGTTTTTT
size: -; D: -; V: TRBV6-5; J: TRBJ1-5; CDR3: CASSPMTGSNQPQHF; DNA: TGTGCCAGCAGCCCTATGACTGGTAGCAATCAGCCCCAGCATTTT
size: -; D: -; V: TRBV6-1; J: TRBJ2-7; CDR3: CASSSQGNGAEQYF; DNA: TGTGCCAGCAGTTCCCAGGGTAATGGGGCCGAGCAGTACTTC
size: -; D: TRBD2; V: TRBV7-9; J: TRBJ2-3; CDR3: CASSLRRTSGGTDTQYF; DNA: TGTGCCAGCAGCTTACGCCGGACTAGCGGGGGGACAGATACGCAGTATTTT
size: -; D: -; V: TRBV14; J: TRBJ1-1; CDR3: CASSQDAGPNTEAFF; DNA: TGTGCCAGCAGCCAAGACGCAGGGCCGAACACTGAAGCTTTCTTT
size: -; D: TRBD1; V: TRBV19; J: TRBJ2-3; CDR3: CASSMRQGGQDTQYF; DNA: TGTGCCAGTAGTATGAGACAGGGCGGGCAAGATACGCAGTATTTT
size: -; D: -; V: TRBV6-1; J: TRBJ1-5; CDR3: CASSERLNQPQHF; DNA: TGTGCCAGCAGTGAAAGGCTTAATCAGCCCCAGCATTTT
size: -; D: -; V: TRBV25-1; J: TRBJ2-7; CDR3: CASSEWESYEQYF; DNA: TGTGCCAGCAGTGAATGGGAGTCCTACGAGCAGTACTTC
size: -; D: -; V: TRBV27; J: TRBJ1-2; CDR3: CASSTGQHYGYTF; DNA: TGTGCCAGCAGTACTGGACAGCACTATGGCTACACCTTC
size: -; D: -; V: TRBV5-1; J: TRBJ2-1; CDR3: CASSPGRTYNEQFF; DNA: TGCGCCAGCAGCCCAGGACGTACCTACAATGAGCAGTTCTTC
size: -; D: -; V: TRBV27; J: TRBJ1-2; CDR3: CASKSPGRTNYGYTF; DNA: TGTGCCAGCAAATCCCCGGGACGGACTAACTATGGCTACACCTTC
size: -; D: -; V: TRBV28; J: TRBJ1-2; CDR3: CASSHNYGYTF; DNA: TGTGCCAGCAGCCATAACTATGGCTACACCTTC
size: -; D: -; V: TRBV5-5; J: TRBJ2-3; CDR3: CASRRSSTDTQYF; DNA: TGTGCCAGCAGACGCTCTAGCACAGATACGCAGTATTTT
size: -; D: -; V: TRBV15; J: TRBJ2-7; CDR3: CATSRSGSSYEQYF; DNA: TGTGCCACCAGCAGAAGCGGGTCCTCCTACGAGCAGTACTTC
size: -; D: -; V: TRBV18; J: TRBJ1-1; CDR3: CASSPPTVMNTEAFF; DNA: TGTGCCAGCTCCCCCCCGACAGTCATGAACACTGAAGCTTTCTTT
size: -; D: -; V: TRBV30; J: TRBJ2-3; CDR3: CAWSVMRAQYF; DNA: TGTGCCTGGAGTGTAATGAGAGCGCAGTATTTT
size: -; D: -; V: TRBV5-4; J: TRBJ2-7; CDR3: CASSLDLAYEQYF; DNA: TGTGCCAGCAGCTTGGACCTTGCCTACGAGCAGTACTTC